This TCR beta chain appears in the sequencing data of a study of blood T cell repertoires in COVID-19. Produced via immunoSEQ multiplex PCR; TCRdb's table is partial and in-frame only. The sample records fewer than 150,000 clones, more than 70% being singletons. Germline V gene lookup returns CDR1 LGHNA and CDR2 YSLEER. The CDR3 has 16 amino acids. V lost 0 bases and J 1 base, leaving 7 bases between the germline ends. J is TRBJ2-6 and V is TRBV4-3; D is perhaps TRBD2 (6 bases). This TCR was recovered from a human donor in a cohort sampled during active COVID-19. Material for sequencing was peripheral blood. The CDR3 loop is CASSQEGGSGANVLTF. The CDR3 DNA sequence: TGCGCCAGCAGCCAAGAAGGAGGGTCTGGGGCCAACGTCCTGACTTTC.